This entry lists 15 T cell receptor beta chains sequenced from one sample in a study of T-cell memory formation after mild COVID-19. In TCRdb, the 5' RACE reads were re-called with MiXCR into one record per CDR3 protein. The data show hundreds of thousands of distinct CDR3 sequences, approximately 27% seen once. The sample consisted of PBMCs or a T cell subset sorted from them (not recorded which). Every receptor here comes from an adult woman who had mild COVID-19 (a few samples of this study predate the infection). Cell type and time point are not known.

In its sample, this clonotype was seen a few times. This CDR3 is CASSSTGGDGYTF. The CDR3 DNA sequence: TGTGCCAGCAGCTCGACAGGGGGAGATGGCTACACCTTC. This chain links TRBV7-9 with TRBJ1-2; 9 nucleotides align to TRBD1. The CDR3 runs 13 residues. Per germline, CDR1 SEHNR and CDR2 FQNEAQ (reference sequence). Trimming removed 4 bases from V and 6 bases from J; junction bases left unmatched: 3.

The V call is TRBV3-1, the J call TRBJ1-2; D remains ambiguous. This CDR3 is built from 12 residues. Trimming cost V 3 bases and J 8 bases, with 10 bases left between them. Germline V gene lookup returns CDR1 LGHDT and CDR2 YNNKEL (reference sequence). In DNA, the CDR3 is TGTGCCAGCAGCCACCCTGAAGGGGGCTACACCTTC. As protein: CASSHPEGGYTF.

This chain links TRBV6-1 with TRBJ2-2, with D unresolved. The V end lost 5 bases, the J end lost 1 base, and 11 bases lay between the germline ends. Looked up from germline, CDR1 is MNHNS and CDR2 is SASEGT. CDR3 length equals 15 residues. The CDR3 is CASSFHSGNTGELFF. CDR3 DNA sequence: TGTGCCAGCAGTTTTCATTCAGGGAACACCGGGGAGCTGTTTTTT.

CDR3 protein: CASSIRLAGNEQFF. DNA of the CDR3: TGTGCCAGTAGTATACGACTAGCGGGGAATGAGCAGTTCTTC. The chain uses TRBV19 and TRBJ2-1; 11 bases fit TRBD2. CDR1 is LNHDA, CDR2 SQIVND, per germline (reference sequence). The V segment lost 2 bases and the J segment 7 bases; nucleotides outside the gene matches: 1. The CDR3 consists of 14 residues.

V and J are TRBV6-5 and TRBJ2-5; TRBD2 aligns across 10 bases. CDR3 length equals 17 residues. Germline CDR1 reads MNHEY; CDR2 reads SVGAGI. Trimming at V came to 0 bases and at J to 5 bases, leaving 9 bases not matched to a gene. In DNA form, the CDR3 reads TGTGCCAGCAGTTACTCGGATCTAGCGGGAGTACATGAGACCCAGTACTTC. Its protein product is CASSYSDLAGVHETQYF.

There are many counts of this clonotype. The chain joins TRBV12-3 or TRBV12-4 to TRBJ2-7; D possibly corresponds to TRBD2 (6 bases). Trimming left V 5 bases short and J 1 base short, with 15 bases between. The length of the CDR3 is 15 residues. The CDR3 DNA sequence: TGTGCCAGCAGTCCGCGGGGATTGTGGTCCTACGAGCAGTACTTC. This encodes CASSPRGLWSYEQYF.

The V call is TRBV6-6, the J call TRBJ2-1; 15 bases line up with TRBD2. Germline CDR1 and CDR2: MNHNY and SVGAGI (reference sequence). This CDR3 spans 17 amino acids. Germline trimming cut 4 bases from V and 7 bases from J; bases unmatched to any gene: 8. The CDR3 protein is CASSFRRGTSGRNEQFF. For the CDR3, the DNA is TGTGCCAGCAGTTTCCGGAGAGGGACTAGCGGGAGGAATGAGCAGTTCTTC.

Ten or more counts support this clonotype. The chain's CDR3 is CSASSGEVSGANVLTF. CDR3 bases: TGCAGCGCATCTAGCGGCGAAGTATCTGGGGCCAACGTCCTGACTTTC. The gene calls are TRBV29-1 and TRBJ2-6; 7 bases match TRBD2. The junction had 10 bases not matched to a gene; V was cut back by 7 bases and J by 1 base. CDR1 and CDR2 from the germline V gene are SQVTM and ANQGSEA. The CDR3 consists of 16 residues.

This sequence joins TRBV5-6 and TRBJ2-3; no reliable D call. Germline V lookup: CDR1 SGHDT, CDR2 YYEEEE. The germline V and J ends were trimmed by 2 bases and 1 base, with 11 bases remaining between them. This CDR3 is 15 amino acids long. The CDR3 DNA reads as TGTGCCAGCAGCTTTGGATCTCGAGGCACAGATACGCAGTATTTT. Encoded protein: CASSFGSRGTDTQYF.

This clonotype is termed medium-sized (0.01 to 0.1%). The V call is TRBV4-1, the J call TRBJ1-1; 11 bases align to TRBD1. Germline CDR1 reads MGHRA; CDR2 reads YSYEKL. CDR3 size: 15 residues. The V segment lost 3 bases and the J segment 6 bases; nucleotides outside the gene matches: 6. Here the CDR3 DNA reads TGCGCCAGCAGCCAGCTCCGGGACAGGGGGTCTGAAGCTTTCTTT. It specifies CASSQLRDRGSEAFF.

V is TRBV29-1 and J is TRBJ2-1; D gene uncertain. The CDR3 consists of 13 residues. V was shortened by 7 bases and J by 4 bases, with 14 bases between the two germline ends. The germline V gene encodes CDR1 SQVTM and CDR2 ANQGSEA. The CDR3 bases are TGCAGCGCCGCTCAGCAGGCTTACAATGAGCAGTTCTTC. Translation: CSAAQQAYNEQFF.

Only a few counts were recorded for this clonotype. The chain combines TRBV7-3 with TRBJ2-5; no reliable D call. Germline values: CDR1 SGHTA, CDR2 FQGTGA. CDR3 length: 14 residues. Trimming took off 5 bases at V and 5 bases at J, with 15 bases between the two ends. The CDR3 is CASSPPGQAETQYF. CDR3 nucleotides: TGTGCCAGCAGCCCCCCCGGGCAGGCGGAGACCCAGTACTTC.

The V call is TRBV11-2, the J call TRBJ1-2; D gene unclear. Germline V gene sequence: CDR1 SGHAT, CDR2 FQNNGV. The V gene lost 5 bases and the J gene lost 0 bases, with 10 bases spanning the gap. This CDR3 is built from 14 residues. The CDR3 bases are TGTGCCAGCAGCGGACGGACGGCTAACTATGGCTACACCTTC. Its translation is CASSGRTANYGYTF.

This clonotype was seen only a few times. The V and J genes are TRBV4-1 and TRBJ1-4; perhaps TRBD1 as D (6 bases). The CDR3 has 15 amino acids. The V end was cut by 4 bases, the J end by 4 bases, with 13 bases between. Looked up from germline, CDR1 is MGHRA and CDR2 is YSYEKL. The DNA for the CDR3 is TGCGCCAGCAGCCGAAAACAGGGCAGTAATGAAAAACTGTTTTTT. This sequence encodes CASSRKQGSNEKLFF.

The rearrangement joins TRBV12-3 or TRBV12-4 to TRBJ2-7; D might be TRBD1 or TRBD2, each matching 5 bases. CDR3 length: 14 residues. Trimming stripped 5 bases from V and 7 bases from J, with 18 bases between. The DNA of the CDR3 is TGTGCCAGCAGTCCGGGACCACATTCGGGGGAGCAGTACTTC. It specifies CASSPGPHSGEQYF.